One sample yielded the 9 T cell receptor beta chains listed below, sequenced in a study of blood T cell repertoires in COVID-19. TCRdb keeps only in-frame clones here, not all; method: immunoSEQ multiplex PCR. There are about 220,000 clones in the sample; around 82% occur only once, and around 13% lies in the top ten. Sequencing was performed on peripheral blood. All receptors come from a human donor in a cohort sampled during active COVID-19.

This chain joins TRBV18 and TRBJ2-2; TRBD2 matches at 7 bases. Trimming removed 0 bases from V and 6 bases from J; junction bases left unmatched: 10. This CDR3 region has 17 residues. Germline CDR1 is KGHSH and CDR2 is LQKENI. The CDR3 coding sequence is TGTGCCAGCTCACCACCCAGAAGCGGGACGGAAGCCGGGGAGCTGTTTTTT. The encoded protein is CASSPPRSGTEAGELFF.

The chain uses TRBV19 and TRBJ2-4, with 7 bases aligning to TRBD2. The V segment lost 5 bases and the J segment 2 bases; nucleotides outside the gene matches: 3. The CDR3 spans 14 residues. The germline gives CDR1 LNHDA, CDR2 SQIVND (reference sequence). The chain's CDR3 is CASSPGGPKNIQYF. DNA of the CDR3: TGTGCCAGTAGTCCGGGGGGACCCAAAAACATTCAGTACTTC.

This chain links TRBV5-4 with TRBJ2-5; 10 bases are a match to TRBD2. The CDR3 runs 19 residues. V was clipped by 4 bases and J by 2 bases; unmatched bases: 17. CDR1 SGHNT and CDR2 YYREEE come from the germline V gene (reference sequence). Here the CDR3 DNA reads TGTGCCAGCAGCAGAGGGGCCAGCGGGGGGGCAGGGCTGCAAGAGACCCAGTACTTC. As protein: CASSRGASGGAGLQETQYF. The whole variable domain, remainder taken from reference TRBV5-4 and TRBJ2-5, is ETGVTQSPTHLIKTRGQQVTLRCSSQSGHNTVSWYQQALGQGPQFIFQYYREEENGRGNFPPRFSGLQFPNYSSELNVNALELDDSALYLCASSRGASGGAGLQETQYFGPGTRLLVL.

This chain links TRBV5-6 with TRBJ2-1, with 8 bases aligning to TRBD1. The CDR3 extends over 15 amino acids. Germline CDR1 and CDR2: SGHDT and YYEEEE. J gave up 7 bases and V 0 bases, and 6 bases lay outside the gene matches. The CDR3 region is CASSLVNQGANEQFF. The CDR3 DNA reads TGTGCCAGCAGCTTGGTAAACCAGGGGGCTAATGAGCAGTTCTTC.

The chain links TRBV7-8 to TRBJ2-2; 11 positions agree with TRBD1. V lost 5 bases, J lost 5 bases, and 16 bases stayed unmatched. The germline V gene has CDR1 SGHVS and CDR2 FQNEAQ. There are 19 residues in the CDR3. CDR3: CASSTRRDRGYIGTGELFF. CDR3 DNA sequence: TGTGCCAGCAGCACTCGCCGGGACAGGGGGTATATAGGGACCGGGGAGCTGTTTTTT.

The rearrangement uses TRBV5-1 and TRBJ1-2; D is possibly TRBD1 (6 bases). Germline V gene data show CDR1 as SGHRS and CDR2 as YFSETQ. V shed 1 base and J shed 6 bases, with 16 bases lying between them. This CDR3 is 15 amino acids long. CDR3 amino acids: CASSLTRTAADGYTF. CDR3 nucleotide sequence: TGCGCCAGCAGCTTGACTCGGACAGCTGCGGATGGCTACACCTTC. The full variable domain, in which reference TRBV5-1 and TRBJ1-2 provide the parts outside the CDR3, is KAGVTQTPRYLIKTRGQQVTLSCSPISGHRSVSWYQQTPGQGLQFLFEYFSETQRNKGNFPGRFSGRQFSNSRSEMNVSTLELGDSALYLCASSLTRTAADGYTFGSGTRLTVV.

The chain is built from TRBV11-1 and TRBJ1-4, with D uncertain. Deletions cut 5 bases from V and 0 bases from J, with 13 bases between. CDR3 length: 16 amino acids. The germline V gene has CDR1 SGHAT and CDR2 FQDESV (reference sequence). CDR3 in DNA: TGTGCCAGCAGCCCAAGCCCCCGAGCAACTAATGAAAAACTGTTTTTT. It specifies CASSPSPRATNEKLFF.

The chain joins TRBV6-1 to TRBJ1-5, with 7 bases fitting TRBD1. Germline V gives CDR1 MNHNS, CDR2 SASEGT. This CDR3 has 14 amino acids. The V and J ends lost 2 bases and 5 bases, in that order; junction bases with no gene match: 3. Here the CDR3 reads CASSETGAHQPQHF. The CDR3 bases are TGTGCCAGCAGTGAAACAGGGGCGCATCAGCCCCAGCATTTT.

The DNA for the CDR3 is TGCGCCAGCAGCCGACAGGGAATTACCAATGAGCAGTTCTTC. It encodes CASSRQGITNEQFF. The chain uses TRBV4-3 and TRBJ2-1, with 7 bases identical to TRBD1. Trimming took 4 bases from V and 6 from J; bases not matched to a gene: 6. The V gene's germline CDR1 is LGHNA and CDR2 YSLEER. The CDR3 covers 14 residues.